This T cell receptor beta chain emerged from a study of cytomegalovirus exposure and HLA in healthy donors. PCR was performed using 60 Vbeta and 13 Jbeta primers. Repertoires were generated with immunoSEQ multiplex PCR, while TCRdb's copy carries only in-frame clones and drops some. The table lists approximately 77,000 clones, 60% to 85% of them singletons, with 4% to 5% in the top ten. Germline V CDR1 and CDR2: GTSNPN, SVGIG (reference sequence). The V and J ends lost 3 bases and 2 bases respectively, with 10 bases between them. The CDR3 runs to 13 residues. The rearrangement links TRBV30 to TRBJ1-1, with D possibly TRBD1 on 5 matching bases. This clonotype was obtained from a man aged 35 to 55 in good health and CMV-seronegative. Sequenced sample: PBMCs. The CDR3 sequence: CAWRPGGNTEAFF. Here the CDR3 DNA reads TGTGCCTGGAGACCCGGGGGTAACACTGAAGCTTTCTTT.